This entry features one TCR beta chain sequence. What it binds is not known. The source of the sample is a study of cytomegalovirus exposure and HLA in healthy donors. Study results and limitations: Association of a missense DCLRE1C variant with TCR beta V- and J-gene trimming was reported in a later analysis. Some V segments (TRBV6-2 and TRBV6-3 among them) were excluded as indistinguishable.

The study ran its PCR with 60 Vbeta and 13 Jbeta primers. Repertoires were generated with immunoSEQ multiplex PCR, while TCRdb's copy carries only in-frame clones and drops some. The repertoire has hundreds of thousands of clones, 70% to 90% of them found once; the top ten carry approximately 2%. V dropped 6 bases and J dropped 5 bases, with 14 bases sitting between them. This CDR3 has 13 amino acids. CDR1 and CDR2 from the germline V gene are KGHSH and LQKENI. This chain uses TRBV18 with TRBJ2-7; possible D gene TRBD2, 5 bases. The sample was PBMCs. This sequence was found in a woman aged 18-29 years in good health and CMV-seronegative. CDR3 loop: CASSRKLVDEQYF. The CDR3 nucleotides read TGTGCCAGCTCCCGTAAACTAGTGGACGAGCAGTACTTC.